This entry lists 21 T cell receptor beta chains sequenced from one sample in a study of blood T cell repertoires in COVID-19 (dated by TCRdb to the early 2020s). Receptors were amplified or captured by the immunoSEQ multiplex PCR assay. TCRdb re-hosts the immuneACCESS table, in-frame sequences only. Its copies lack some clones; in the studies checked, an unresolved V gene accounts for under half of them, and the cause for the rest is not known. A total of hundreds of thousands of clones appear in this sample, about 86% of them only once. The ten largest clones add up to roughly 1.4% of the sample. Sequenced: peripheral blood. The receptors come from a man aged 80 or over with acute or convalescent COVID-19.

This chain uses TRBV5-1 with TRBJ2-3; a weak D match, TRBD1 (6 bases). From germline, CDR1 is SGHRS and CDR2 YFSETQ. V was pared by 0 bases and J by 2 bases, with 13 bases between. The length of the CDR3 is 16 residues. In DNA form, the CDR3 reads TGCGCCAGCAGCTTGGCCCGCAGGGGCTACACAGATACGCAGTATTTT. Amino acids: CASSLARRGYTDTQYF.

J is TRBJ2-2 and V is TRBV5-1, with 8 bases lining up with TRBD2. The germline gives CDR1 SGHRS, CDR2 YFSETQ. Unmatched junction bases numbered 7, after V lost 0 bases and J lost 0 bases. CDR3 length: 18 residues. CDR3 coding DNA: TGCGCCAGCAGCTTGGCCTTGAGCGGGGGCACGAACACCGGGGAGCTGTTTTTT. This translates into CASSLALSGGTNTGELFF.

V and J are TRBV7-2 and TRBJ1-1; no clear D. V was shortened by 0 bases and J by 1 base, with 9 bases between the two germline ends. Germline CDR1 reads SGHTA; CDR2 reads FQGNSA. The CDR3 contains 15 residues. In nucleotides, the CDR3 is TGTGCCAGCAGCTTAGCGCCGAACTCGAACACTGAAGCTTTCTTT. Amino acid sequence: CASSLAPNSNTEAFF.

The rearrangement uses TRBV5-1 and TRBJ2-7; 9 bases match TRBD1. This CDR3 comprises 15 residues. The ends lost 4 bases at V and 1 base at J; junction bases unmatched: 6. Looked up from germline, CDR1 is SGHRS and CDR2 is YFSETQ. CDR3 region: CASSNAGTGSYEQYF. DNA for the CDR3: TGCGCCAGCAGCAACGCCGGGACAGGGTCCTACGAGCAGTACTTC.

The rearrangement links TRBV19 to TRBJ1-2, with D hard to call. The V gene's germline CDR1 is LNHDA and CDR2 SQIVND (reference sequence). The CDR3 covers 15 residues. The V and J ends lost 1 base and 6 bases respectively, with 15 bases between them. The CDR3 here is CASSIGLLWSHGYTF. For the CDR3, the DNA is TGTGCCAGTAGTATAGGCCTTTTGTGGAGCCATGGCTACACCTTC.

This clone was seen a few times. The rearrangement joins TRBV5-1 to TRBJ1-6; TRBD1 matches at 7 bases. Germline lookup yields CDR1 SGHRS and CDR2 YFSETQ. With V trimmed by 4 bases and J by 9 bases, 7 bases remained unmatched. The CDR3 length is 14 residues. CDR3 nucleotide sequence: TGCGCCAGCAGCGCGACAGGGCCTGGTTCACCCCTCCACTTT. It specifies CASSATGPGSPLHF.

This sequence joins TRBV11-2 and TRBJ2-1, with TRBD1 matching 7 bases. The CDR3 consists of 14 residues. V trimming: 3 bases; J trimming: 1 base; junction bases outside the gene matches: 0. Germline V gene sequence: CDR1 SGHAT, CDR2 FQNNGV. The CDR3 bases are TGTGCCAGCAGCTTGGACAGGTCCTACAATGAGCAGTTCTTC. It specifies CASSLDRSYNEQFF.

In this sample, this clone turned up a few times. This chain joins TRBV7-9 and TRBJ2-7, with 11 bases matching TRBD1. CDR1 and CDR2 (germline): SEHNR, FQNEAQ (reference sequence). V dropped 5 bases and J dropped 6; count of bases not matched to a gene: 6. This CDR3 spans 14 amino acids. CDR3 in amino acids: CASSPDRGRSEQYF. CDR3 in DNA: TGTGCCAGCAGCCCGGACAGGGGGCGTAGCGAGCAGTACTTC.

The chain carries TRBV3-1 (or the pseudogene TRBV3-2) and TRBJ1-3; possibly TRBD1 for D (5 bases). The V end lost 4 bases, the J end lost 2 bases, and 12 bases lay between the germline ends. The germline V gene has CDR1 LGHDT and CDR2 YNNKEL (reference sequence). The CDR3 totals 15 residues. CDR3 nucleotide sequence: TGTGCCAGCAGCCCCCGAGCCAGGGCTGGAAACACCATATATTTT. Translating it yields CASSPRARAGNTIYF.

As regards this clone: At the DNA level, this CDR3 is encoded by other sequences in the same sample as well. The V and J genes are TRBV18 and TRBJ2-5; 9 positions agree with TRBD2. Germline V gene sequence: CDR1 KGHSH, CDR2 LQKENI. Trimming removed 3 bases from V and 5 bases from J; junction bases left unmatched: 1. CDR3 length: 13 residues. The CDR3 DNA sequence: TGTGCCAGCTCACCCGGACTAGCGGAGACCCAGTACTTC. It translates to CASSPGLAETQYF. Full variable domain (rest looked up from reference TRBV18 and TRBJ2-5): NAGVMQNPRHLVRRRGQEARLRCSPMKGHSHVYWYRQLPEEGLKFMVYLQKENIIDESGMPKERFSAEFPKEGPSILRIQQVVRGDSAAYFCASSPGLAETQYFGPGTRLLVL.

The CDR3 DNA follows: TGTGCCATCGTATCCTACAATGAGCAGTTCTTC. It encodes CAIVSYNEQFF. The chain joins TRBV28 to TRBJ2-1; no clear D gene. The CDR3 covers 11 residues. CDR1 and CDR2 (germline): MDHEN, SYDVKM. V lost 10 bases to trimming and J lost 1 base, with 5 bases between them. The entire variable domain, with the rest obtained from reference TRBV28 and TRBJ2-1, is as follows: DVKVTQSSRYLVKRTGEKVFLECVQDMDHENMFWYRQDPGLGLRLIYFSYDVKMKEKGDIPEGYSVSREKKERFSLILESASTNQTSMYLCAIVSYNEQFFGPGTRLTVL.

V and J are TRBV7-9 and TRBJ2-3; 8 nucleotides match TRBD2. Germline V gene lookup returns CDR1 SEHNR and CDR2 FQNEAQ (reference sequence). The V and J ends lost 4 bases and 3 bases, in that order; junction bases with no gene match: 9. The CDR3 loop spans 16 amino acids. CDR3: CASSSRAGAGTDTQYF. DNA for the CDR3: TGTGCCAGCAGCTCCCGAGCGGGAGCGGGAACAGATACGCAGTATTTT.

J is TRBJ2-2 and V is TRBV5-1; TRBD1 aligns across 7 bases. Trimming cost V 4 bases and J 3 bases; bases outside gene matches: 6. The CDR3 length is 15 residues. In germline, CDR1 is SGHRS, CDR2 YFSETQ. CDR3 nucleotide sequence: TGCGCCAGCAGCCGAGGGCAGGGGGACACCGGGGAGCTGTTTTTT. This translates into CASSRGQGDTGELFF.

The chain employs TRBV3-1 (or the pseudogene TRBV3-2) and TRBJ1-5; D possibly corresponds to TRBD1 (6 bases). Germline V gene sequence: CDR1 LGHDT, CDR2 YNNKEL (reference sequence). The CDR3 loop spans 14 amino acids. The V gene lost 4 bases and the J gene lost 9 bases, with 16 bases spanning the gap. CDR3: CASSPGASLSPQHF. The CDR3 DNA reads TGTGCCAGCAGCCCAGGGGCATCGTTGTCGCCCCAGCATTTT.

The chain has TRBV6-5 and TRBJ2-1; 8 nucleotides line up with TRBD2. The CDR3 length is 15 residues. CDR1 and CDR2 (germline): MNHEY, SVGAGI. The J segment lost 4 bases and the V segment lost 6 bases, leaving 8 bases of the junction unmatched. CDR3 DNA sequence: TGTGCCAGCAGCCTACTAGCGGAGGGGTACAATGAGCAGTTCTTC. Its translation is CASSLLAEGYNEQFF.

The DNA of the CDR3 is TGTGCCACCAGCAGAGATACCAGGGTCGGCGAAAAACTGTTTTTT. Amino acids: CATSRDTRVGEKLFF. The rearrangement links TRBV15 to TRBJ1-4, with D perhaps TRBD1 (5 bases). The CDR3 extends over 15 amino acids. The V gene lost 0 bases and the J gene lost 8 bases, with 13 bases spanning the gap. Germline CDR1 reads LNHNV; CDR2 reads YYDKDF (reference sequence).

The V and J genes are TRBV19 and TRBJ1-5, with unresolved D. Germline CDR1 reads LNHDA; CDR2 reads SQIVND (reference sequence). The CDR3 has 15 amino acids. Trimming stripped 1 base from V and 5 bases from J, with 12 bases between. The CDR3 DNA reads TGTGCCAGTAGTATAGGGCCAGTTTTCTATCAGCCCCAGCATTTT. Its protein product is CASSIGPVFYQPQHF.

This chain joins TRBV4-1 and TRBJ2-3; 11 bases line up with TRBD2. With V trimmed by 4 bases and J by 4 bases, 10 bases remained unmatched. Germline CDR1 and CDR2: MGHRA and YSYEKL. There are 17 residues in the CDR3. The CDR3 protein is CASSRLLAGVSPDTQYF. The CDR3 DNA is TGCGCCAGCAGCCGCCTACTAGCGGGAGTGTCTCCAGATACGCAGTATTTT.

This clone was recorded once. The chain joins TRBV27 to TRBJ2-7; TRBD2 matches 7 bases. From germline, CDR1 is MNHEY and CDR2 SMNVEV (reference sequence). The CDR3 contains 15 residues. With 5 bases clipped from V and 2 bases from J, the junction kept 9 bases outside the gene matches. CDR3 DNA: TGTGCCAGCAGTAGCAGAACTAGCGCGACCTACGAGCAGTACTTC. Protein sequence: CASSSRTSATYEQYF.

This chain links TRBV4-3 with TRBJ1-4; D is ambiguous. V was pared by 0 bases and J by 5 bases, with 13 bases between. This CDR3 region has 16 residues. Germline loops: CDR1 LGHNA, CDR2 YSLEER. In DNA form, the CDR3 reads TGCGCCAGCAGCCAAGAGATACTCTCACCGAATGAAAAACTGTTTTTT. It yields the protein CASSQEILSPNEKLFF.

The gene calls are TRBV7-2 and TRBJ2-3, with D possibly matching TRBD2 (5 bases). Trimming left V 5 bases short and J 10 bases short, with 13 bases between. Germline V gives CDR1 SGHTA, CDR2 FQGNSA. The CDR3 is 12 residues long. CDR3 in amino acids: CASSPDSLSQYF. As DNA, the CDR3 is TGTGCCAGCAGCCCGGACTCTCTCTCGCAGTATTTT.